These T cell receptor beta chains were read from a single sample in a study of blood T cell repertoires in COVID-19. Sequencing was performed with immunoSEQ multiplex PCR; in TCRdb, only in-frame clones are kept and a portion is missing. The table has around 50,000 clones, approximately 80% seen once; the top ten hold roughly 6.1%. Sample: PBMCs or T cells enriched from blood (not recorded which). The receptors shown here come from a woman aged 45-65 years with acute COVID-19. The CDR3 runs from the conserved cysteine through the conserved F or W. Each record gives: V gene, clone size, D gene, J gene, CDR3 DNA, CDR3 protein. A D gene is named only where the DNA matches it firmly. Size tells how often a clone was seen (once, few, many) or the class of an expanded clone, and some rows leave it out.

TRBV9	-	TRBD1	TRBJ1-2	TGTGCCAGCAGCGTAGATTATGGGGGACAGGCCGGCTACACCTTC	CASSVDYGGQAGYTF
TRBV9	-	-	TRBJ2-7	TGTGCCAGCAGCGCCAAATACGAGCAGTACTTC	CASSAKYEQYF
TRBV19	few	-	TRBJ2-7	TGTGCCAGTAGTATCCCGGGCGCAGGGATTTACGAGCAGTACTTC	CASSIPGAGIYEQYF
TRBV9	-	TRBD1	TRBJ1-2	TGTGCCAGCAGCATAGGGACAGGGACAAATGGCTACACCTTC	CASSIGTGTNGYTF
TRBV5-4	-	-	TRBJ1-1	TGTGCCAGCAGCTTGTTTTGGGAGCCCAACACTGAAGCTTTCTTT	CASSLFWEPNTEAFF
TRBV7-3	-	TRBD2	TRBJ2-3	TGTGCCAGCAGACCTAGCGGGGGTAGCACAGATACGCAGTATTTT	CASRPSGGSTDTQYF
TRBV9	-	TRBD1	TRBJ1-3	TGTGCCAGCAGCGGCCGGGACAGGGGAGGGGGAAACACCATATATTTT	CASSGRDRGGGNTIYF
TRBV27	-	-	TRBJ2-3	TGTGCCAGCAGTTTGCGGGGCACAGATACGCAGTATTTT	CASSLRGTDTQYF
TRBV7-9	-	TRBD1	TRBJ1-2	TGTGCCAGCAGCTCCGCCAAAGGGCTTGGGACAGGGCTTTATGGCTACACCTTC	CASSSAKGLGTGLYGYTF
TRBV2	few	-	TRBJ1-2	TGTGCCAGCAGTGACTCCTCTTTGGGCTACACCTTC	CASSDSSLGYTF
TRBV18	-	TRBD1	TRBJ1-3	TGTGCCAGCTCACCGCAGGGGGCCGGTTCTGGAAACACCATATATTTT	CASSPQGAGSGNTIYF
TRBV2	-	TRBD1	TRBJ1-2	TGTGCCAGCAGTGACCGGGACAGGAGGTTTAATGGGGGCTACACCTTC	CASSDRDRRFNGGYTF
TRBV30	once	-	TRBJ1-5	TGTGCCTGGAGTAAGGGGTCAGCCTATCAGCCCCAGCATTTT	CAWSKGSAYQPQHF
TRBV9	-	TRBD1	TRBJ1-6	TGTGCCAGCAGCGTAACAGGGGGCGCCTTGGATAATTCACCCCTCCACTTT	CASSVTGGALDNSPLHF
TRBV29-1	-	-	TRBJ2-7	TGCAGCGTTGTTCTGGGGCCCTCCCCTGCCTACGAGCAGTACTTC	CSVVLGPSPAYEQYF
TRBV30	-	-	TRBJ1-3	TGTGCCTGGAGCTTGGGGAGGGGGAACGCTGGAAACACCATATATTTT	CAWSLGRGNAGNTIYF
TRBV6-6	-	TRBD1	TRBJ2-2	TGTGCCAGCAATCCGGGACAGGCTAAATCAGGGGAGCTGTTTTTT	CASNPGQAKSGELFF
TRBV27	-	-	TRBJ1-3	TGTGCCAGCCACTCCGGGTCTGGAAACACCATATATTTT	CASHSGSGNTIYF
TRBV7-9	-	TRBD1	TRBJ2-1	TGTGCCAGCAGCTTGGCTGACAGGGTCAATGAGCAGTTCTTC	CASSLADRVNEQFF
TRBV7-2	many	-	TRBJ2-2	TGTGCCAGCAGCTTAAGACTATCGATTGCCGGGGAGCTGTTTTTT	CASSLRLSIAGELFF
TRBV19	-	-	TRBJ1-4	TGTGCCAGTGCTCTGGGGTTCCCGGGGGAAAAACTGTTTTTT	CASALGFPGEKLFF
TRBV6-1	-	TRBD1	TRBJ1-6	TGTGCCAGCAGTCGGGACAGGGGAGGGTCACCCCTCCACTTT	CASSRDRGGSPLHF
TRBV5-4	-	-	TRBJ2-4	TGTGCCAGCAGCGCCGTTCAGGCCCAAAACATTCAGTACTTC	CASSAVQAQNIQYF